The sample holds many counts of the clone carrying this T cell receptor beta chain. The data were obtained in a study of immune heterogeneity within non-small cell lung tumors. A first 10-cycle multiplex round used 32 V-gene and 13 J-gene primers on TCR beta CDR3. TCRdb re-derived calls from the multiplex PCR reads in MiXCR, one entry per CDR3 protein. The repertoire holds 9,000 to 10,000 distinct CDR3 sequences, roughly 32% seen once, with roughly 12% in the top ten. Per germline, CDR1 MNHEY and CDR2 SMNVEV (reference sequence). This CDR3 has 16 amino acids. V shed 2 bases, J shed 6 bases, and the junction held 8 bases outside the gene matches. Bulk tumor genomic DNA was the template, and each sample received roughly 590 ng. From each primary tumor, several far-apart biopsies were obtained during surgery. It was patients with untreated, newly diagnosed non-small cell lung cancer who underwent curative surgery.

Sequencing input: lung tumor tissue. This chain joins TRBV27 and TRBJ2-7; 12 nucleotides match TRBD2. The receptor comes from a man aged 55 to 70 with non-small cell lung cancer. CDR3 in DNA: TGTGCCAGCAGTTTAACGACTAGCGGGAGCGGTGCCGAGCAGTACTTC. It translates to CASSLTTSGSGAEQYF.